This T cell receptor beta chain originates from a study of blood T cell repertoires in COVID-19. At the level of the study: PBMCs, B-cell-depleted T cells, or T cells were the source of the cDNA or gDNA that made up the material.

The protocol was immunoSEQ multiplex PCR, while the TCRdb copy is restricted to in-frame clones and leaves out a portion. The sample carries under 500,000 clones, around 89% recorded once. The length of the CDR3 is 15 residues. Germline V gene lookup returns CDR1 SNHLY and CDR2 FYNNEI. J gave up 4 bases and V 2 bases, and 6 bases lay outside the gene matches. This sequence was found in a man aged 30 to 45 who had recovered from COVID-19. The V gene is TRBV2, the J gene TRBJ2-7, with 9 bases aligning to TRBD1. The specimen sequenced was PBMCs or T cells enriched from blood (not recorded which). The CDR3 sequence: CASSETGQGVYEQYF. CDR3 nucleotides: TGTGCCAGCAGTGAAACGGGACAGGGTGTGTACGAGCAGTACTTC.